What follows is one T cell receptor (beta chain) and its context. The antigen is not known. The source of the sample is a study of shared clonotypes between healthy human individuals. Across the study: Three plates each covered CD4 naive and memory; CD8 naive two, CD8 memory one.

General observations from the study: It was the few donors that limited the genetic and exposure-history diversity represented. Rarefaction curves obtained for sorted subsets showed sequencing incomplete despite large depth.

As defined, naive CD8 cells were CD45RO-negative and positively selected for CCR7, with terminally differentiated effector memory CD45RA+ cells excluded. Recent acute infections and vaccinations were absent in the healthy HIV-negative adult donors. Sequenced by immunoSEQ multiplex PCR; TCRdb stores in-frame clones only, minus some. Found here are 1.5 million to 2.5 million clones, roughly 95% of them singletons; the top ten hold 1.2%. V lost 0 bases and J lost 8, with 10 bases in between. Germline V gene data show CDR1 as GTSNPN and CDR2 as SVGIG (reference sequence). The length of the CDR3 is 13 residues.

The V and J genes are TRBV30 and TRBJ1-4, with D unresolved. The sequencing input was naive CD8+ T cells sorted from blood. This TCR derives from a man between 18 and 29 years old in good health. Here the CDR3 reads CAWSVQRGEKLFF. In nucleotides, the CDR3 is TGTGCCTGGAGTGTACAGCGAGGGGAAAAACTGTTTTTT.